The 9 T cell receptor beta chains given below trace back to one sample, sequenced in a study of PD-1 blockade in classical Hodgkin lymphoma. Using immunoSEQ multiplex PCR, the repertoire was profiled, and TCRdb retains in-frame clones only, with some absent. The data contain 10,000 to 15,000 clones, approximately 80% of them singletons. Each patient experienced a relapse that followed autologous stem cell transplantation, and brentuximab vedotin exposure varied. The study isolated CD8+ T cells from thawed PBMCs by magnetic negative selection. The source material was CD8+ T cells from blood, sampled at baseline. The receptors were sampled from a human donor with classical Hodgkin lymphoma.

This chain joins TRBV27 and TRBJ1-5; TRBD1 agrees at 9 bases. Losses at the gene ends were 6 bases for V and 3 bases for J; bases not matched to a gene: 12. CDR3 length: 17 residues. CDR1 MNHEY and CDR2 SMNVEV come from the germline V gene (reference sequence). CDR3 nucleotide sequence: TGTGCCAGCAGCCCCGACAGGGGGGTCGGTAACAATCAGCCCCAGCATTTT. It codes for CASSPDRGVGNNQPQHF.

This clone was picked up a small number of times. The chain is built from TRBV6-4 and TRBJ2-2; D is unclear. There are 15 residues in the CDR3. V lost 3 bases to trimming and J lost 4 bases, with 12 bases between them. Germline CDR1 reads MRHNA; CDR2 reads SNTAGT. CDR3 bases: TGTGCCAGCAGTGAAAGAGACGTGCCCACCGGGGAGCTGTTTTTT. Translated, it gives CASSERDVPTGELFF.

The chain links TRBV23-1 to TRBJ1-2, with D possibly TRBD1 on 6 matching bases. TRBV23-1 is filed as an ORF, its function uncertain. V dropped 3 bases and J dropped 6 bases, with 32 bases sitting between them. This CDR3 region has 20 residues. In DNA form, the CDR3 reads TGCGCCAGCAGTCATTCCTCTTCGTGGGGGGGCGTACCGTCCTCCAATGGCTACACCTTC. It encodes CASSHSSSWGGVPSSNGYTF.

The chain carries TRBV19 and TRBJ2-7; D gene uncertain. Germline assignment: CDR1 LNHDA and CDR2 SQIVND (reference sequence). The V end lost 3 bases, the J end lost 0 bases, and 9 bases lay between the germline ends. The CDR3 consists of 14 residues. CDR3 region: CASSIDLSSYEQYF. The CDR3 bases are TGTGCCAGTAGTATTGACTTGAGCTCCTACGAGCAGTACTTC. Variable domain in full (rest from reference TRBV19 and TRBJ2-7): DGGITQSPKYLFRKEGQNVTLSCEQNLNHDAMYWYRQDPGQGLRLIYYSQIVNDFQKGDIAEGYSVSREKKESFPLTVTSAQKNPTAFYLCASSIDLSSYEQYFGPGTRLTVT.

The rearrangement uses TRBV27 and TRBJ1-1; 7 bases align to TRBD1. Germline CDR1 reads MNHEY; CDR2 reads SMNVEV (reference sequence). This CDR3 is built from 16 residues. V dropped 3 bases and J dropped 0; count of bases not matched to a gene: 7. DNA for the CDR3: TGTGCCAGCAGTTTCGTCGACAGGGAAATGAACACTGAAGCTTTCTTT. Translated: CASSFVDREMNTEAFF.

The chain employs TRBV7-9 and TRBJ1-6, with a weak D call TRBD1 (5 bases). V lost 8 bases and J 10 bases, leaving 15 bases between the germline ends. Germline V gene lookup returns CDR1 SEHNR and CDR2 FQNEAQ (reference sequence). CDR3 size: 13 residues. CDR3 sequence: CASRRGRGSPLHF. CDR3 sequence (DNA): TGTGCCAGCCGACGGGGACGGGGCTCACCCCTCCACTTT.

This clone was detected a few times. The V gene is TRBV27, the J gene TRBJ1-1, with 8 nucleotides matching TRBD1. Germline-derived CDR1 and CDR2 are MNHEY and SMNVEV (reference sequence). V shed 5 bases and J 7 bases; nucleotides not matched to a gene: 6. CDR3 length: 13 amino acids. CDR3 loop: CASSPGTGIEAFF. The CDR3 DNA sequence: TGTGCCAGCAGTCCGGGGACAGGCATTGAAGCTTTCTTT.

This rearrangement joins TRBV2 to TRBJ1-1, with 8 bases fitting TRBD1. Germline trimming cut 3 bases from V and 7 bases from J; bases unmatched to any gene: 7. CDR3 length: 14 residues. Germline V CDR1 and CDR2: SNHLY, FYNNEI. The CDR3 loop is CASSDGDRPLEAFF. CDR3 bases: TGTGCCAGCAGTGACGGGGACAGGCCTCTTGAAGCTTTCTTT.

In nucleotides, the CDR3 is TGTGCCAGCAGCGCGCTCGGGGGGAGCCACTCCTACGAGCAGTACTTC. This codes for CASSALGGSHSYEQYF. The chain carries TRBV7-9 and TRBJ2-7; 7 nucleotides line up with TRBD2. From germline, CDR1 is SEHNR and CDR2 FQNEAQ (reference sequence). With 5 bases clipped from V and 0 bases from J, the junction kept 10 bases outside the gene matches. CDR3 length: 16 residues.